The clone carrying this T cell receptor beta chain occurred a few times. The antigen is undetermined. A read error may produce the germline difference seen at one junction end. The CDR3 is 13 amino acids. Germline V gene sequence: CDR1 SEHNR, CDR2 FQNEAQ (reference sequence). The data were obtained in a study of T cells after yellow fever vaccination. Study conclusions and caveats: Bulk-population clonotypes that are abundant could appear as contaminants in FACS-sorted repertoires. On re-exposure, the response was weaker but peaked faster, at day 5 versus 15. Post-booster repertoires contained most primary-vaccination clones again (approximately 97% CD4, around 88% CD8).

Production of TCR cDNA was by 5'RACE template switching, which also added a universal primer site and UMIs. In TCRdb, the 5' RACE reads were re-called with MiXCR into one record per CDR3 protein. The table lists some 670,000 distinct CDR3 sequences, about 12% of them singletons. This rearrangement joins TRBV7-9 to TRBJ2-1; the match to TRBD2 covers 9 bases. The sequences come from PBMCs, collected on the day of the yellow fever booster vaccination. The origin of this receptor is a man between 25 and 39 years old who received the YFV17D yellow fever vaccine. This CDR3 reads CASTLAGANEQFF. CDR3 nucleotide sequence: TGTGCCAGCACCTTAGCGGGAGCTAATGAGCAGTTCTTC.